The clone carrying this T cell receptor beta chain was seen only a few times. Its antigen is unknown. The record originates from a study of T cell repertoires in cytomegalovirus infection. CDR1 MNHNY and CDR2 SVGAGI come from the germline V gene (reference sequence). Deletions cut 6 bases from V and 1 base from J, with 18 bases between. The CDR3 extends over 16 amino acids. Whole-study findings and limits: Totalled public TCR beta family frequency picked out people who carried CMV plus the relevant HLA.

TCRdb itself ran the reads through MiXCR, one entry per CDR3 protein. The sample carries roughly 760,000 distinct CDR3 sequences, 35% recorded once. Material for sequencing was PBMCs. The rearrangement uses TRBV6-6 and TRBJ1-1, with a tentative D call TRBD1 (5 bases). The TCR comes from a human donor in good health (CMV status not recorded). Some clones in this sample may be carry-over from other donors' samples. The CDR3, as DNA: TGTGCCAGCAGCGAATGGGGGAACGGTGGGAACACTGAAGCTTTCTTT. Encoded protein: CASSEWGNGGNTEAFF.